Sequencing of this T cell receptor (beta chain) was carried out in a study of T cells in Graves' hyperthyroidism and ophthalmopathy. Study conclusions and caveats: Most clonotypes expanded in the thyroid (above 0.001) were also present in blood. Ophthalmopathy and stable hyperthyroidism were told apart by a 13 V-J model.

Patients were excluded for uncontrolled infection, other autoimmune disease, pregnancy or lactation. This CDR3 contains 17 residues. V lost 5 bases, J lost 0 bases, and 9 bases stayed unmatched. Germline V CDR1 and CDR2: PRHDT, FYEKMQ (reference sequence). Amplified regions were TCR beta CDR3 sequences from RNA transcripts. HTBI primers were used for first-round RT-PCR of the TCR CDR3. From the multiplex PCR reads, TCRdb called clonotypes with MiXCR, one entry per CDR3 protein. The table has roughly 380,000 distinct CDR3 sequences, approximately 14% seen once. This clonotype was counted ten times or more. The antigen remains undetermined.

The V call is TRBV13, the J call TRBJ1-3; 8 bases are a match to TRBD1. The source material was blood. The sequence was obtained from a woman aged 18-35 years with Graves' hyperthyroidism. CDR3 bases: TGTGCCAGCAGCATTACCGACAGGGGCATCTCTGGAAACACCATATATTTT. Translation gives CASSITDRGISGNTIYF.